One and the same sample provided the 4 T cell receptor beta chains below, sequenced in a study of cytomegalovirus exposure and HLA in healthy donors. Primers included in the PCR were 60 Vbeta and 13 Jbeta primers. Profiling relied on immunoSEQ multiplex PCR, and the TCRdb table lists in-frame clones only, not all of them. The table shows some 150,000 clones, with around four fifths occurring only once. Specimen: PBMCs. The origin of the receptors is a male donor in good health and CMV-seronegative.

The chain combines TRBV6-1 with TRBJ2-5; the D is unclear. Germline CDR1 MNHNS, CDR2 SASEGT. Trimming cost V 5 bases and J 5 bases, with 9 bases left between them. The CDR3 has 12 amino acids. The CDR3 loop is CASSLTRETQYF. The CDR3, as DNA: TGTGCCAGCAGTCTAACGAGGGAGACCCAGTACTTC.

The chain has TRBV19 and TRBJ2-7, with D tentatively TRBD2 (6 bases). CDR1 and CDR2 from the germline V gene are LNHDA and SQIVND (reference sequence). V shed 7 bases and J shed 1 base, with 14 bases lying between them. The CDR3 spans 14 residues. DNA of the CDR3: TGTGCCAGTAAGGACGAGGCGGGATCCTACGAGCAGTACTTC. It encodes CASKDEAGSYEQYF.

This chain links TRBV4-3 with TRBJ1-1; TRBD1 is a possible D gene (6 bases). This CDR3 region has 16 residues. V shed 1 base and J shed 1 base, with 13 bases lying between them. Germline V gives CDR1 LGHNA, CDR2 YSLEER. CDR3 coding DNA: TGCGCCAGCAGCCAAGCGAGGTACAGGGCGAACACTGAAGCTTTCTTT. Translation: CASSQARYRANTEAFF.

The chain combines TRBV4-1 with TRBJ1-6; D unresolved. The CDR3 is 12 amino acids. The germline gives CDR1 MGHRA, CDR2 YSYEKL. Between the trimmed V and J ends, which lost 0 bases and 15 bases, there was a span of 9 bases. In DNA, the CDR3 is TGCGCCAGCAGCCAAGATACGAGGAACCTCCACTTT. As protein: CASSQDTRNLHF.